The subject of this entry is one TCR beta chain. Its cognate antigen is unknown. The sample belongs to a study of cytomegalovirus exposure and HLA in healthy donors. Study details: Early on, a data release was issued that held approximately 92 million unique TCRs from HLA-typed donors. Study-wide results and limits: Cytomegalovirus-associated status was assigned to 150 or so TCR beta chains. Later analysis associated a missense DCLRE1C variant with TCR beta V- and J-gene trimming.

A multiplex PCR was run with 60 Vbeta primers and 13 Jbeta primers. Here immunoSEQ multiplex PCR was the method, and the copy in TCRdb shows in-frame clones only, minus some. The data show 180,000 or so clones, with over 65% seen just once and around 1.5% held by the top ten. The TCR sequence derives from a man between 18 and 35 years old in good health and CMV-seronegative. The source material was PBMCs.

CDR3 sequence (DNA): TGTGCCAGCAGCCTGGGACTAGAGGAGACCCAGTACTTC. Encoded protein: CASSLGLEETQYF. The chain has TRBV13 and TRBJ2-5, with TRBD2 matching over 8 bases. The CDR3 is 13 residues long. Germline V gene sequence: CDR1 PRHDT, CDR2 FYEKMQ (reference sequence). Losses at the gene ends were 5 bases for V and 5 bases for J; bases not matched to a gene: 4.